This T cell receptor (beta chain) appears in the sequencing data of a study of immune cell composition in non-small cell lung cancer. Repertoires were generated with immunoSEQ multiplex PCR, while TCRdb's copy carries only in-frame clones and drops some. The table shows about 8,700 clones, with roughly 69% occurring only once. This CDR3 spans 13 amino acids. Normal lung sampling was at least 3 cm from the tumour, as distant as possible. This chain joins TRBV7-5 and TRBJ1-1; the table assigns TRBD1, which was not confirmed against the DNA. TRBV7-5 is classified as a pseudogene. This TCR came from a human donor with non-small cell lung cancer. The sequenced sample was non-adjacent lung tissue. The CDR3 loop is CASTDKMNTEAFF. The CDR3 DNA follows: TGTGCCAGCACGGACAAGATGAACACTGAAGCTTTCTTT.